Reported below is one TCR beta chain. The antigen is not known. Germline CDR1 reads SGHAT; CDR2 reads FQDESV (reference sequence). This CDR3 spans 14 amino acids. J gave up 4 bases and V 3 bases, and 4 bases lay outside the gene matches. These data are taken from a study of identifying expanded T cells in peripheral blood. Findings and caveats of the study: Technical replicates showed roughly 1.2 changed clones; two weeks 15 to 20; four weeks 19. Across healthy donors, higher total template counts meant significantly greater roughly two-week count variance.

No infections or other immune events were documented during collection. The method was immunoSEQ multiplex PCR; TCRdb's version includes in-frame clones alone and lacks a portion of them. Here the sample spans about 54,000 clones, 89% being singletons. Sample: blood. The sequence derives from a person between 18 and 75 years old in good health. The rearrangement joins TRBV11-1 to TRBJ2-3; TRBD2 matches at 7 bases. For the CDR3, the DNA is TGTGCCAGCAGCTTTGGGGGGGAAGCAGATACGCAGTATTTT. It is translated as CASSFGGEADTQYF.